This T cell receptor beta chain was sequenced for a study of shared clonotypes between healthy human individuals. As defined, naive CD8 cells were CD45RO-negative and positively selected for CCR7, with terminally differentiated effector memory CD45RA+ cells excluded. Only one count was recorded for this clone. The data were produced by immunoSEQ multiplex PCR, yet TCRdb's version contains in-frame clones alone and is incomplete. The sample consists of just over 2,000,000 clones, approximately 94% of them appearing once. The CDR3 sequence is 15 residues long. V lost 1 base and J 5 bases, leaving 14 bases between the germline ends. Germline values: CDR1 SGHAT, CDR2 FQNNGV.

The sequencing input was naive CD8+ T cells sorted from blood. This sequence joins TRBV11-2 and TRBJ1-1; no clear D. The receptor's source is a man younger than 35 in good health. CDR3 protein: CASSLGQLGGTEAFF. CDR3 nucleotide sequence: TGTGCCAGCAGCTTAGGCCAACTGGGAGGTACTGAAGCTTTCTTT.